The 14 T cell receptor beta chains listed next were all sequenced from one sample in a study of T cells in Graves' hyperthyroidism and ophthalmopathy. There were TCR beta CDR3 regions amplified from RNA transcripts. In the first-round RT-PCR of the TCR CDR3, the HTBI primer set was used. Using its own MiXCR run on the multiplex PCR reads, TCRdb lists one record per CDR3 protein. Of around 520,000 distinct CDR3 sequences listed, 14% are singletons. The sample comprised blood. These receptors all stem from a woman aged 18-30 years with Graves' hyperthyroidism.

Notes on this clonotype: The junction differs from germline at one of its ends, possibly a read error. The V gene is TRBV6-1, the J gene TRBJ2-6; 9 bases align to TRBD1. The CDR3 length is 17 residues. Germline V CDR1 and CDR2: MNHNS, SASEGT. CDR3 sequence reads: CASNRGLTLSGANALTF. For the CDR3, the DNA is TGTGCCAGCAACAGGGGGCTGACCCTCTCTGGGGCCAACGCCCTGACTTTC.

This clonotype occurred many times. V gene TRBV18 combines with J gene TRBJ1-5; no firm D call. Germline V CDR1 and CDR2: KGHSH, LQKENI. Trimming took off 4 bases at V and 0 bases at J, with 10 bases between the two ends. This CDR3 spans 15 amino acids. CDR3 nucleotide sequence: TGTGCCAGCTCACGGGATCGGAATAGCAATCAGCCCCAGCATTTT. Translated, it gives CASSRDRNSNQPQHF.

This clonotype was counted many times. The rearrangement uses TRBV12-3 or TRBV12-4 and TRBJ1-6, with 7 bases identical to TRBD1. This CDR3 comprises 15 residues. The trim removed 4 bases at V and 7 bases at J, leaving 7 bases unmatched. The CDR3 nucleotides are TGTGCCAGCAGTTACAGGGGTCGTGGAAATTCACCCCTCCACTTT. Amino acids: CASSYRGRGNSPLHF.

The sample holds many counts of this clonotype. This rearrangement joins TRBV7-3 to TRBJ2-1, with 7 nucleotides matching TRBD2. The trim removed 5 bases at V and 7 bases at J, leaving 11 bases unmatched. The germline V gene has CDR1 SGHTA and CDR2 FQGTGA. The CDR3 contains 15 residues. CDR3 sequence: CASSPLGGGLNEQFF. The CDR3 coding sequence is TGTGCCAGCAGCCCCCTTGGGGGAGGGCTGAATGAGCAGTTCTTC.

This clonotype was seen at least ten times. The V and J genes are TRBV5-1 and TRBJ2-3, with 10 bases identical to TRBD2. Germline assignment: CDR1 SGHRS and CDR2 YFSETQ. The length of the CDR3 is 15 residues. Trimming took 0 bases from V and 5 from J; bases not matched to a gene: 3. CDR3 loop: CASSLEGTSEDTQYF. DNA for the CDR3: TGCGCCAGCAGCTTGGAGGGGACTAGCGAAGATACGCAGTATTTT.

This clonotype was picked up many times. V usage is TRBV9 and J usage is TRBJ1-1; a possible D gene is TRBD1 (5 bases). Trimming took off 0 bases at V and 2 bases at J, with 11 bases between the two ends. The CDR3 runs 15 residues. CDR1 and CDR2 (germline): SGDLS, YYNGEE. The CDR3 region is CASSVGRDLNTEAFF. The DNA of the CDR3 is TGTGCCAGCAGCGTAGGGAGGGACCTAAACACTGAAGCTTTCTTT. Complete variable domain (other parts from reference TRBV9 and TRBJ1-1): DSGVTQTPKHLITATGQRVTLRCSPRSGDLSVYWYQQSLDQGLQFLIQYYNGEERAKGNILERFSAQQFPDLHSELNLSSLELGDSALYFCASSVGRDLNTEAFFGQGTRLTVV.

The chain uses TRBV20-1 and TRBJ2-1, with TRBD2 matching 12 bases. Germline loops: CDR1 DFQATT, CDR2 SNEGSKA (reference sequence). The V gene end was trimmed by 6 bases and the J gene end by 5 bases; junction bases not matched to a gene: 5. The CDR3 sequence is 14 residues long. The CDR3 sequence: CSARLAGGDNEQFF. Here the CDR3 DNA reads TGCAGTGCCCGGCTAGCGGGAGGGGACAATGAGCAGTTCTTC.

The V gene is TRBV10-3, the J gene TRBJ1-4; D perhaps matches TRBD1 (5 bases). The V gene's germline CDR1 is ENHRY and CDR2 SYGVKD. Trimming pared 6 bases from V and 7 bases from J, leaving 15 bases between. CDR3 size: 14 residues. CDR3 coding DNA: TGTGCCATCAGACCCGGGGGGGAGGTTGAAAAACTGTTTTTT. Amino acid sequence: CAIRPGGEVEKLFF.

This clonotype has a count of ten or more. This chain links TRBV9 with TRBJ2-5; D might be TRBD1 or TRBD2, each matching 6 bases. The germline CDR1 and CDR2 sequences are SGDLS and YYNGEE. This CDR3 spans 14 amino acids. The ends were cut back, 2 bases at V and 5 bases at J, with 13 bases in the middle. CDR3 sequence reads: CASSVVGGSETQYF. CDR3 bases: TGTGCCAGCAGCGTGGTAGGGGGGAGTGAGACCCAGTACTTC. The full variable domain, with the rest looked up from reference TRBV9 and TRBJ2-5, is DSGVTQTPKHLITATGQRVTLRCSPRSGDLSVYWYQQSLDQGLQFLIQYYNGEERAKGNILERFSAQQFPDLHSELNLSSLELGDSALYFCASSVVGGSETQYFGPGTRLLVL.

This clonotype was recorded many times. This chain uses TRBV25-1 with TRBJ2-5; tentative D call: TRBD1 (6 bases). Trimming shortened V by 6 bases and J by 5 bases, and 16 bases separated the two germline ends. The CDR3 contains 14 residues. The germline gives CDR1 MGHDK, CDR2 SYGVNS. The DNA for the CDR3 is TGTGCCAGCAGCCTCTGGACAGTGGAGGAGACCCAGTACTTC. Translation gives CASSLWTVEETQYF. The full variable domain, its missing parts supplied by reference TRBV25-1 and TRBJ2-5, is EADIYQTPRYLVIGTGKKITLECSQTMGHDKMYWYQQDPGMELHLIHYSYGVNSTEKGDLSSESTVSRIRTEHFPLTLESARPSHTSQYLCASSLWTVEETQYFGPGTRLLVL.

This clonotype was recorded a few times. The chain has TRBV5-4 and TRBJ2-5; no clear D. V dropped 0 bases and J dropped 1 base, with 7 bases sitting between them. The germline V gene has CDR1 SGHNT and CDR2 YYREEE (reference sequence). The length of the CDR3 is 14 residues. The CDR3 DNA reads TGTGCCAGCAGCTTGGTGTCGGTCCAAGAGACCCAGTACTTC. It yields the protein CASSLVSVQETQYF.

The gene calls are TRBV5-6 and TRBJ1-2; D is uncertain. The germline gives CDR1 SGHDT, CDR2 YYEEEE. The V end was cut by 2 bases, the J end by 2 bases, with 16 bases between. The CDR3 totals 16 residues. This CDR3 is CASSFTGHRGNYGYTF. CDR3 in DNA: TGTGCCAGCAGCTTTACCGGGCACCGGGGAAACTATGGCTACACCTTC.

This clonotype was observed many times. The genes are TRBV2 and TRBJ2-1; 7 bases are shared with TRBD1. The CDR3 has 15 amino acids. CDR1 is SNHLY, CDR2 FYNNEI, per germline. V lost 7 bases and J lost 0; bases outside the gene matches: 6. Here the CDR3 reads CASKGQPSSYNEQFF. As DNA, the CDR3 is TGTGCCAGCAAGGGACAGCCCAGCTCCTACAATGAGCAGTTCTTC.

There are a few counts of this clonotype. The chain recombines TRBV4-1 with TRBJ1-1; D is ambiguous. Trimming took off 4 bases at V and 8 bases at J, with 17 bases between the two ends. The CDR3 length is 14 residues. Per germline, CDR1 MGHRA and CDR2 YSYEKL. CDR3 DNA sequence: TGCGCCAGCAGCCTCTCCCCCGACGGTGGGGAAGCTTTCTTT. Translating gives CASSLSPDGGEAFF.